The 6 T cell receptor beta chains in this list originate from one sample, sequenced in a study of blood T cell repertoires in COVID-19. Sequencing used immunoSEQ multiplex PCR; TCRdb keeps in-frame clones, though not all of them. Among tens of thousands of clones, about 92% were seen once, and the ten largest hold under 1.5%. The sample taken for sequencing was peripheral blood. These TCRs come from a man aged 50 or older with acute or convalescent COVID-19.

V usage is TRBV6-5 and J usage is TRBJ2-7; D may be TRBD1 (6 bases). Trimming pared 7 bases from V and 6 bases from J, leaving 10 bases between. Per the germline V gene, CDR1 is MNHEY and CDR2 is SVGAGI. The CDR3 is made up of 11 amino acids. The CDR3 bases are TGTGCCAGCATGAGGGGGTTCGAGCAGTACGTC. This gives the protein CASMRGFEQYV.

This clone was seen only a few times. V usage is TRBV28 and J usage is TRBJ1-6; a possible D gene is TRBD1 (5 bases). CDR3 length equals 15 residues. Trimming took off 6 bases at V and 0 bases at J, with 9 bases between the two ends. Germline loops: CDR1 MDHEN, CDR2 SYDVKM. The CDR3 region has the DNA TGTGCCAGCAGGTTCGACAGCTCCTATAATTCACCCCTCCACTTT. Protein: CASRFDSSYNSPLHF.

In nucleotides, the CDR3 is TGTGCCAGTATGGGGACAGGGGGCCGACATGAGCAGTTCTTC. Protein sequence: CASMGTGGRHEQFF. V is TRBV19 and J is TRBJ2-1; 12 bases agree with TRBD1. The ends lost 7 bases at V and 8 bases at J; junction bases unmatched: 6. The germline gives CDR1 LNHDA, CDR2 SQIVND (reference sequence). The CDR3 runs 14 residues. Drawing the rest from reference TRBV19 and TRBJ2-1, the complete variable domain is DGGITQSPKYLFRKEGQNVTLSCEQNLNHDAMYWYRQDPGQGLRLIYYSQIVNDFQKGDIAEGYSVSREKKESFPLTVTSAQKNPTAFYLCASMGTGGRHEQFFGPGTRLTVL.

V usage is TRBV7-2 and J usage is TRBJ2-3, with D hard to call. The CDR3 consists of 12 residues. Trimming shortened V by 4 bases and J by 8 bases, and 10 bases separated the two germline ends. The V gene's germline CDR1 is SGHTA and CDR2 FQGNSA. DNA for the CDR3: TGTGCCAGCAGCTCGAGGAATGCTACGCAGTATTTT. Translated, it gives CASSSRNATQYF.

This clone was observed a handful of times. The chain recombines TRBV5-1 with TRBJ1-3, with D possibly TRBD1 on 5 matching bases. The germline gives CDR1 SGHRS, CDR2 YFSETQ. V was clipped by 2 bases and J by 2 bases, with 8 bases between them. This CDR3 contains 14 residues. This chain's CDR3 is CASSFGQAGNTIYF. The CDR3 coding sequence is TGCGCCAGCAGCTTTGGACAAGCTGGAAACACCATATATTTT.

This chain uses TRBV5-1 with TRBJ1-1, with 11 bases identical to TRBD1. Germline trimming cut 4 bases from V and 3 bases from J; bases unmatched to any gene: 8. Looked up from germline, CDR1 is SGHRS and CDR2 is YFSETQ. The CDR3 is 16 amino acids. CDR3 region: CASSGDRGGRHTEAFF. CDR3 DNA sequence: TGCGCCAGCAGCGGGGACAGGGGGGGACGGCACACTGAAGCTTTCTTT.